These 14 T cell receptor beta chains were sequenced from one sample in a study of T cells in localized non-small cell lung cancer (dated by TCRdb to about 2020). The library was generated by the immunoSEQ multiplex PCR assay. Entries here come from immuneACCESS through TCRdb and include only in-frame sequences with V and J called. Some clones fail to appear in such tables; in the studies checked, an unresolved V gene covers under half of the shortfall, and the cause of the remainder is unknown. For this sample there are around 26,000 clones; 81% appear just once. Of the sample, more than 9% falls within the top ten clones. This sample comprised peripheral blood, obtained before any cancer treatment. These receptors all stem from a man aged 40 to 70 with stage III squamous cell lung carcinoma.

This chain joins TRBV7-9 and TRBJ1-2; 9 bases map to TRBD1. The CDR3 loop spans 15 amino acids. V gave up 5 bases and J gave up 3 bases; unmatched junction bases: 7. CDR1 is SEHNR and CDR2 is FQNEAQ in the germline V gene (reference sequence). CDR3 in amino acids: CASSLGTGIHYGYTF. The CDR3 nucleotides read TGTGCCAGCAGCCTTGGGACAGGGATCCACTATGGCTACACCTTC.

The CDR3, as DNA: TGTGCCAGCAGCCGGGGGACAGGGGGCTACAATGAGCAGTTCTTC. This translates into CASSRGTGGYNEQFF. The chain joins TRBV11-3 to TRBJ2-1, with TRBD1 matching over 11 bases. V lost 5 bases, J lost 3 bases, and 3 bases stayed unmatched. The length of the CDR3 is 15 residues. Germline V gene sequence: CDR1 SGHNT, CDR2 YENEEA.

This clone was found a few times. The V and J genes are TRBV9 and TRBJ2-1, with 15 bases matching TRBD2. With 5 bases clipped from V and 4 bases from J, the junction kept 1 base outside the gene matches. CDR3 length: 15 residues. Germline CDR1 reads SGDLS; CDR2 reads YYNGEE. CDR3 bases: TGTGCCAGCAGGGGACTAGCGGGGGGTTACAATGAGCAGTTCTTC. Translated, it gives CASRGLAGGYNEQFF.

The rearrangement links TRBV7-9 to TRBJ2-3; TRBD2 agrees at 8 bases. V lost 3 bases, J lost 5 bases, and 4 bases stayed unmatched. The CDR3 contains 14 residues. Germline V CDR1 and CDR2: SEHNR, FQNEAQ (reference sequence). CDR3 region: CASSFPGGEDTQYF. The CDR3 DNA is TGTGCCAGCAGCTTTCCCGGGGGGGAAGATACGCAGTATTTT.

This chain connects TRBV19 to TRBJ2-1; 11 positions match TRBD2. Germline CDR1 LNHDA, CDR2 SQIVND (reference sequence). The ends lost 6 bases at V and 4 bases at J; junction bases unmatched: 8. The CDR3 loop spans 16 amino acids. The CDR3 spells CASSLTSGSGYNEQFF. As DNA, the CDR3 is TGTGCCAGTAGCCTCACTAGCGGGAGTGGGTACAATGAGCAGTTCTTC.

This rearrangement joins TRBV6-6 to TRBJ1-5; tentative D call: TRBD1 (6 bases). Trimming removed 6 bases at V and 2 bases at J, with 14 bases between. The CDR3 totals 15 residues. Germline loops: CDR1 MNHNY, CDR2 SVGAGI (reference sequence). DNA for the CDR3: TGTGCCAGCAGGCACAGGGTTACCGGCAATCAGCCCCAGCATTTT. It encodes CASRHRVTGNQPQHF.

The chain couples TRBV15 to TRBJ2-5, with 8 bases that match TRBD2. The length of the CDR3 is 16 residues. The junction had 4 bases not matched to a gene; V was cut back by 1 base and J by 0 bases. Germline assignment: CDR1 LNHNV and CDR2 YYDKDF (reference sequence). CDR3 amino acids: CATSRGGGGYQETQYF. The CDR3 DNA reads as TGTGCCACCAGCAGAGGGGGCGGGGGGTACCAAGAGACCCAGTACTTC.

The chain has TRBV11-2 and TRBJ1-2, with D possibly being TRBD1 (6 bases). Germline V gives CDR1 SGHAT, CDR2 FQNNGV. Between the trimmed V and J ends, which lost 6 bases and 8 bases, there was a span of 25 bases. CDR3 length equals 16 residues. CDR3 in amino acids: CASRSMGARQAGGYTF. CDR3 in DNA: TGTGCCAGCAGATCTATGGGGGCCAGACAGGCGGGCGGCTACACCTTC.

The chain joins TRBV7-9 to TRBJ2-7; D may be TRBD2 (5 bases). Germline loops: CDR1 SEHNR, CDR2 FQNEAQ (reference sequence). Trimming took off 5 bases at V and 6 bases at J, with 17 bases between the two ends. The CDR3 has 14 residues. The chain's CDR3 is CASSPPGSEAEQYV. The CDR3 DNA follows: TGTGCCAGCAGCCCTCCGGGATCCGAGGCCGAGCAGTACGTC.

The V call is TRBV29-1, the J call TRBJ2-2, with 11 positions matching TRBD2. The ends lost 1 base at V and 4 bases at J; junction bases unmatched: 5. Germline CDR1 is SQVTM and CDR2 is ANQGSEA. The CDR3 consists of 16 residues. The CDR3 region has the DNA TGCAGCGTTGAAGGCACTAGCGGGAGAGCCACCGGGGAGCTGTTTTTT. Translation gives CSVEGTSGRATGELFF.

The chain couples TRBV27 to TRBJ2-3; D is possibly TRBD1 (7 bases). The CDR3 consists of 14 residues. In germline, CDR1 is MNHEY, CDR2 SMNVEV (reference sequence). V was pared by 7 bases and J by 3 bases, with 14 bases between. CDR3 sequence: CASTVQGRTDTQYF. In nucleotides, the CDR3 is TGTGCCAGCACGGTACAGGGGAGGACAGATACGCAGTATTTT.

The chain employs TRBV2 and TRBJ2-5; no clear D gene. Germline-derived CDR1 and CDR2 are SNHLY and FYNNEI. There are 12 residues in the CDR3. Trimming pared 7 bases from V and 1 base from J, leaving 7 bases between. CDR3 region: CASKGTQETQYF. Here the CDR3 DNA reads TGTGCCAGCAAGGGAACCCAAGAGACCCAGTACTTC. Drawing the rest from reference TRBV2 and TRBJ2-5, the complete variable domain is EPEVTQTPSHQVTQMGQEVILRCVPISNHLYFYWYRQILGQKVEFLVSFYNNEISEKSEIFDDQFSVERPDGSNFTLKIRSTKLEDSAMYFCASKGTQETQYFGPGTRLLVL.

The CDR3 loop reads CASRYSGSDTQYF. CDR3 in DNA: TGTGCCAGTAGATATTCAGGGTCCGATACGCAGTATTTT. The rearrangement joins TRBV19 to TRBJ2-3, with D perhaps matching TRBD1 (5 bases). CDR1 and CDR2 (germline): LNHDA, SQIVND (reference sequence). V was trimmed by 6 bases and J by 6 bases, leaving 13 bases between them. The CDR3 has 13 amino acids.

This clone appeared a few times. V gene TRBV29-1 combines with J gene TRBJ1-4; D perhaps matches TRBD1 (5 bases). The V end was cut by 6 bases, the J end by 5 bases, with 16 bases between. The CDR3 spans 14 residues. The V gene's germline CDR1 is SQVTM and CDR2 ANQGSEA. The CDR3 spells CSVRGGAQNEKLFF. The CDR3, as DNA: TGCAGCGTCCGCGGAGGGGCCCAAAATGAAAAACTGTTTTTT.